A single sample gave rise to the 18 T cell receptor beta chains below, sequenced in a study of shared clonotypes between healthy human individuals. TCRdb keeps only in-frame clones here, not all; method: immunoSEQ multiplex PCR. The sample contains a few million clones, 85% to 95% of which appear only once. The specimen was naive CD4+ T cells from PBMCs. The subset was: CD45RA+ positively selected. The receptor source for this set is a man in his late teens or twenties in good health. Some clones in this sample may be carry-over from other donors' samples.

A note on this clone: The same CDR3 can be traced to other DNA sequences in this sample. The chain employs TRBV2 and TRBJ1-5, with 7 bases matching TRBD1. Germline-derived CDR1 and CDR2 are SNHLY and FYNNEI. Trimming cost V 5 bases and J 2 bases; bases outside gene matches: 3. The CDR3 has 14 residues. The CDR3 sequence: CASSSDRGNQPQHF. The CDR3 coding sequence is TGTGCCAGCAGTTCCGACAGGGGCAATCAGCCCCAGCATTTT.

This sequence joins TRBV19 and TRBJ2-2; D could derive from TRBD1 or TRBD2 (5 bases each). Germline CDR1 reads LNHDA; CDR2 reads SQIVND (reference sequence). The CDR3 covers 17 residues. The ends were cut back, 5 bases at V and 5 bases at J, with 21 bases in the middle. Here the CDR3 reads CASSSTTGRGRTGELFF. The CDR3 bases are TGTGCCAGTAGTTCAACAACAGGCCGGGGAAGAACCGGGGAGCTGTTTTTT.

This clone was counted once. The CDR3 sequence is CASSLAGGRTLDEQFF. The CDR3 DNA reads as TGTGCCAGCAGCTTAGCTGGGGGACGCACTCTCGATGAGCAGTTCTTC. The chain is built from TRBV7-2 and TRBJ2-1, with D perhaps assigned TRBD1 or TRBD2 (5 bases each). The V gene lost 0 bases and the J gene lost 8 bases, with 17 bases spanning the gap. Germline loops: CDR1 SGHTA, CDR2 FQGNSA. CDR3 size: 16 residues.

The chain couples TRBV11-2 to TRBJ2-7; D not resolved. CDR3 length: 12 amino acids. CDR1 is SGHAT, CDR2 FQNNGV, per germline. Deletions cut 2 bases from V and 5 bases from J, with 7 bases between. CDR3 DNA: TGTGCCAGCAGCTTATCATACCACGAGCAGTACTTC. Translated, it gives CASSLSYHEQYF.

The chain employs TRBV7-9 and TRBJ1-2; weak D call: TRBD1 (6 bases). Trimming took 6 bases from V and 8 from J, leaving 13 bases between them. This CDR3 is 12 amino acids long. Germline V gene data show CDR1 as SEHNR and CDR2 as FQNEAQ (reference sequence). CDR3 DNA: TGTGCCAGCAGTCAGCGGGGGCTCGGCTACACCTTC. As protein: CASSQRGLGYTF.

The rearrangement joins TRBV11-2 to TRBJ2-1; 10 nucleotides align to TRBD2. This CDR3 spans 17 amino acids. The junction had 8 bases not matched to a gene; V was cut back by 5 bases and J by 1 base. Germline CDR1 reads SGHAT; CDR2 reads FQNNGV. The DNA of the CDR3 is TGTGCCAGCAGCCGTCGGACTAGCGGCCTGTCCTACAATGAGCAGTTCTTC. It is translated as CASSRRTSGLSYNEQFF. The entire variable domain, with the rest obtained from reference TRBV11-2 and TRBJ2-1, is as follows: EAGVAQSPRYKIIEKRQSVAFWCNPISGHATLYWYQQILGQGPKLLIQFQNNGVVDDSQLPKDRFSAERLKGVDSTLKIQPAKLEDSAVYLCASSRRTSGLSYNEQFFGPGTRLTVL.

This sequence joins TRBV18 and TRBJ2-3, with D uncertain. CDR1 is KGHSH and CDR2 is LQKENI in the germline V gene. The CDR3 length is 16 residues. Trimming cost V 4 bases and J 1 base, with 15 bases left between them. CDR3 sequence reads: CASSQNRASGTDTQYF. The CDR3 nucleotides are TGTGCCAGCTCACAAAATAGGGCTAGTGGCACAGATACGCAGTATTTT.

The V gene is TRBV30, the J gene TRBJ2-4; TRBD2 aligns across 12 bases. The germline CDR1 and CDR2 sequences are GTSNPN and SVGIG (reference sequence). J lost 6 bases, V lost 2 bases, and 11 bases had no gene match. This CDR3 region has 17 residues. The CDR3 coding sequence is TGTGCCTGGAGTCTCGGGACTAGCGGGCGAGAAGGAAACATTCAGTACTTC. This encodes CAWSLGTSGREGNIQYF.

The rearrangement links TRBV7-2 to TRBJ2-2; D gene ambiguous. The CDR3 totals 14 residues. The V gene's germline CDR1 is SGHTA and CDR2 FQGNSA. Trimming left V 1 base short and J 4 bases short, with 7 bases between. The CDR3: CASSLVAFTGELFF. CDR3 sequence (DNA): TGTGCCAGCAGCTTAGTAGCATTCACCGGGGAGCTGTTTTTT. The full variable domain, in which reference TRBV7-2 and TRBJ2-2 provide the parts outside the CDR3, is GAGVSQSPSNKVTEKGKDVELRCDPISGHTALYWYRQSLGQGLEFLIYFQGNSAPDKSGLPSDRFSAERTGGSVSTLTIQRTQQEDSAVYLCASSLVAFTGELFFGEGSRLTVL.

V is TRBV29-1 and J is TRBJ2-5; 7 bases agree with TRBD1. The CDR3 is made up of 12 amino acids. Germline CDR1 reads SQVTM; CDR2 reads ANQGSEA. Trimming took 7 bases from V and 5 from J; bases not matched to a gene: 7. The CDR3 region has the DNA TGCAGCGGAGACAGGGCCGGGGAGACCCAGTACTTC. Its protein is CSGDRAGETQYF.

The V call is TRBV5-6, the J call TRBJ1-2, with unresolved D. Germline CDR1 is SGHDT and CDR2 is YYEEEE. This CDR3 region has 13 residues. The V gene lost 4 bases and the J gene lost 6 bases, with 13 bases spanning the gap. CDR3 nucleotides: TGTGCCAGCAGCCTCGGGAGATATCATGGCTACACCTTC. Its translation: CASSLGRYHGYTF.

The chain recombines TRBV18 with TRBJ1-4, with D unresolved. This CDR3 has 15 residues. V shed 1 base and J shed 2 bases, with 8 bases lying between them. Looked up from germline, CDR1 is KGHSH and CDR2 is LQKENI. CDR3 DNA: TGTGCCAGCTCACCACTGGCGATTACTAATGAAAAACTGTTTTTT. Translated: CASSPLAITNEKLFF.

The rearrangement joins TRBV11-2 to TRBJ1-1, with 9 nucleotides matching TRBD1. CDR1 is SGHAT, CDR2 FQNNGV, per germline. This CDR3 has 15 residues. V lost 5 bases to trimming and J lost 4 bases; unmatched junction nucleotides: 8. The CDR3 sequence: CASSPRTGEGTEAFF. The CDR3, as DNA: TGTGCCAGCAGCCCCCGGACAGGGGAGGGCACTGAAGCTTTCTTT.

This chain joins TRBV5-1 and TRBJ2-3; D is unclear. V shed 1 base and J shed 2 bases, with 14 bases lying between them. CDR1 SGHRS and CDR2 YFSETQ come from the germline V gene. The CDR3 is made up of 16 amino acids. The CDR3 bases are TGCGCCAGCAGCTTGCCCACCCAGCCGGACACAGATACGCAGTATTTT. Its translation: CASSLPTQPDTDTQYF.

J is TRBJ1-5 and V is TRBV28; tentative D call: TRBD1 (5 bases). The CDR3 loop spans 18 amino acids. Germline V CDR1 and CDR2: MDHEN, SYDVKM. V lost 6 bases and J 4 bases, leaving 25 bases between the germline ends. CDR3 residues: CASSPPYPPRDLNQPQHF. CDR3 sequence (DNA): TGTGCCAGCAGCCCTCCATATCCCCCTAGGGACCTTAATCAGCCCCAGCATTTT.

Note on this clone: One end of the junction varies from germline; a read error may be responsible. The V gene is TRBV6-6, the J gene TRBJ1-5; 8 bases line up with TRBD1. This CDR3 region has 13 residues. From germline, CDR1 is MNHNY and CDR2 SVGAGI (reference sequence). Here the CDR3 reads CATAPGGKQPQHF. For the CDR3, the DNA is TGTGCCACCGCCCCAGGGGGCAAACAGCCCCAGCATTTT.

This clone appeared a single time. J is TRBJ2-5 and V is TRBV11-3; D remains unclear. The V gene lost 3 bases and the J gene lost 2 bases, with 7 bases spanning the gap. The CDR3 totals 13 residues. Germline lookup yields CDR1 SGHNT and CDR2 YENEEA. CDR3 coding DNA: TGTGCCAGCAGCTTCCAGTCTCAAGAGACCCAGTACTTC. Protein product: CASSFQSQETQYF.

As to this clone: The sample holds other DNA sequences that translate to the same CDR3. The V gene is TRBV7-2, the J gene TRBJ1-1, with no clear D. The germline V gene encodes CDR1 SGHTA and CDR2 FQGNSA. V lost 5 bases and J 2 bases, leaving 9 bases between the germline ends. The CDR3 covers 13 residues. CDR3 protein: CASSPRRNTEAFF. In DNA, the CDR3 is TGTGCCAGCAGCCCCCGCAGAAACACTGAAGCTTTCTTT.